This paragraph covers one TCR beta chain sequence. This clone was seen a handful of times. Its binding antigen is unknown. The sample holds no much larger clone one base away, and base qualities are not on file. This sample was taken from a study of cytomegalovirus exposure and HLA in healthy donors (dated by TCRdb to 2016 to 2017). Background for the entire study: In an earlier analysis of about 560 of the donors, approximately 300 Gb of sequence data and 100 million or so unique TCR beta sequences from about 190 million T cells were reported. A later genetic analysis took genome-wide SNP genotypes for about 55% of the 666 donors and used that subset as a discovery cohort. To study patterns of TCR occurrence, a later analysis re-analyzed previously published TCR beta repertoires from 666 donors and added high-resolution HLA genotyping. Of the 300 to 500 genotyped donors, less than 90% were placed in the genetic ancestry cluster associated with self-reported Caucasian donors. Roughly five DR-DQ haplotypes were treated as single units for association and clustering because of strong linkage in the cohort. Every repertoire in the discovery cohort had been generated on one and the same sequencing platform. To decide whether each TCR beta V gene segment behaved as functional or pseudogenic, an earlier analysis of fewer than 750 of the donors relied on high-throughput TCR beta sequencing. Among around 400 genotyped donors of the cohort, an average of approximately 220,000 unique TCR beta nucleotide sequences was sequenced per donor, of which about 18% were non-productive. Rather than using new phenotypic data, the later analysis identified candidate immune exposures from TCR beta sequences and from how often those sequences occurred across donors. Alongside the repertoire data, information on donor age, sex, ethnicity and CMV serostatus was compiled. The study aimed to test whether cataloging public T cell receptors could reveal signatures of past pathogen exposure. To predict cytomegalovirus infection status, the study brought together high-throughput TCR immunosequencing, statistical association of individual TCRs with disease status, and machine learning. An early release that covered about 640 HLA-typed donors contained approximately 300 gigabases of sequencing data and tens of millions of unique TCR sequences. HLA typing included class I and class II loci at four-digit resolution. In addition to the first cohort of 666 subjects, a separate validation cohort of approximately 130 different subjects was used. The number of typed donors differed by locus: about 629-630 for A, B, C, DRB1 and DQB1; some 540 for DQA1; 606 for DPA1; and about 450 for DPB1. Using immunosequencing, the study profiled T cell repertoires from some 670 subjects and related those repertoires to cytomegalovirus serostatus.

The cohort was made up of 500 to 850 healthy bone marrow donors. At the time of sampling, every cohort member was nominally healthy, though immune exposures that went unrecorded were likely present. The donor was CMV seronegative and belonged to the group of around 400 seronegative cohort members. A peripheral blood sample was collected from each donor, and TCR beta sequencing was performed on peripheral blood mononuclear cells. The Qiagen DNeasy Blood Extraction Kit was used to extract genomic DNA from the blood cell samples. Preparation of the library involved the immunoSEQ multiplex PCR assay. A mixture of 60 forward primers for TCR Vbeta segments and 13 reverse primers for TCR Jbeta segments was used in the multiplex PCR. A multiplex PCR assay on genomic DNA amplified the CDR3 region of rearranged TCR beta genes. Amplified TCR beta libraries were sequenced as 87-base-pair reads on the Illumina HiSeq System. The study's processing was this. A later analysis counted tens of millions of unique TCR beta chains across the 666 repertoires, and around 9.9 million of these chains were shared by at least two donors. Raw reads were error-corrected and collapsed into unique sequences by a nearest-neighbor algorithm in which closely related sequences were merged to remove PCR and sequencing errors. CDR3 sequences were aligned to IMGT reference sequences to assign V, D and J gene segments. For a sequence to be retained, a match of at least six nucleotides to both a V gene segment and a J gene segment was required. Rearrangements were classified as productive when the CDR3 lacked stop codons and remained in frame with V and J, and all other rearrangements were classified as non-productive. CDR3 was defined by IMGT convention, running from the second conserved V-encoded cysteine to the conserved J-encoded phenylalanine. The earlier analysis of 587 of the donors excluded sequences that lacked an unambiguous match to a single V gene segment. In an earlier analysis of roughly 500 of the donors, V segments were called functional above 56.7% productive rearrangements and were called segregating when the between-donor standard deviation exceeded 5%. A statistical classification framework was built for diagnosing cytomegalovirus status from the catalog of TCR beta chain sequences. V and J gene assignment, in a later analysis, came from comparing TCR nucleotide sequences with IMGT/GENE-DB human TR gene sequences. In a later analysis, CDR3 sequences and most-parsimonious VDJ recombination scenarios were assigned using the TCRdist pipeline. In a later analysis, each TCR beta chain was defined by its CDR3 amino acid sequence together with its V-gene family, and reads without a unique V-gene family were excluded. In a later analysis, approximately 590 highly shared, low-generation-probability nucleotide sequences were removed to address suspected cross-contamination and a sequencing artifact. In a later analysis, a clonal expansion index was calculated for each public chain from normalized within-repertoire ranks of inferred template counts. In a later analysis, generation probabilities were computed using a VDJ recombination model fitted to out-of-frame rearrangements, and the results were checked against IGoR. In a later analysis, TCR-TCR, TCR-HLA and TCR-CMV co-occurrence was scored with hypergeometric tests, and a repertoire-size bias correction was applied to TCR pairs. To estimate false discovery rates, a later analysis permuted the HLA or CMV assignments 20 times. In a later analysis, co-occurring TCRs were grouped with DBSCAN, and TCRdist sequence similarity was added when clustering was performed within HLA-allele-positive subsets. Repertoires with fewer than 30,000 or more than 120,000 public chains, plus five repertoires with anomalous nucleotide sharing, were excluded from co-occurrence clustering. TCRdb's version of the immuneACCESS table is confined to in-frame rearrangements and falls short of the full clone set. An unresolved V gene accounts for under half of the shortfall where checked; the remainder is of unknown origin. D and trimming were read from the DNA, whereas the V and J calls and clone size are those reported in that table. In all, the sample holds more than 95,000 clones, and around 80% of those were seen once. The ten largest clones represent 1.2% of the sample.

Points the paper makes about the study in general: In both the original and validation cohorts, the classifier was reported to diagnose cytomegalovirus status with high specificity and sensitivity. A cluster of highly shared sequence variants was judged likely to be a technical artifact of the sequencing pipeline. Because counts were too low, seventeen rarely observed V segments, including chromosome 9 orphons, were excluded from the earlier analysis of roughly 580 of the donors. Sequencing depth was assumed to be roughly uniform across donors in the presence/absence analyses, though that assumption may not hold. In this cohort, only TCR beta chains were sequenced, and detectable features were limited by the absence of alpha or paired-chain data. Linkage disequilibrium might explain the correlated functional status among segregating V segments, but an unknown experimental factor could not be excluded. When HLA alleles, especially DR and DQ, strongly co-occurred, TCR associations were difficult to assign to individual alleles. A later analysis found that TCR association rates varied across HLA loci, with DRB1 alleles showing the most associated TCRs and HLA-C alleles the fewest. Across donors, most TCR sequences were observed very rarely, whereas some public TCRs were present in many individuals. Specific HLA alleles were associated with 15,000 to 20,000 TCR beta sequences at a false discovery rate of 0.05 in a later analysis. In the study, 164 TCR beta chains were listed as associated with cytomegalovirus. Several of the top co-occurrence clusters appeared to be linked to parvovirus B19, influenza, CMV and Epstein-Barr virus, according to a later analysis. Compared with equally common non-associated chains, HLA-associated TCR beta chains in a later analysis were more clonally expanded and had lower generation probabilities. A further reported finding was that TCR beta sequences accurately predicted the HLA-A and HLA-B alleles for most subjects in the first cohort. In an earlier analysis of approximately 590 of the donors, most TCR beta V segments appeared in productive rearrangements about 90% or about 30% of the time, broadly matching IMGT annotations. It was suggested by the authors that the approach could potentially be generalized to other disease states and immunological phenotypes. Because HLA typing was unavailable for some donors at each locus, only the typed subset was used in association tests. Immune exposure information for the cohort was limited to CMV serostatus. A later analysis found that most CMV-associated TCR beta chains appeared HLA-restricted, with HLA associations seemingly driven largely by CMV exposure. An association between a missense DCLRE1C variant and V-gene and J-gene trimming of TCR beta chains was found in a later genetic analysis and replicated in an independent cohort. A later genetic analysis reported fewer N-insertions in productive TCRs among donors in an Asian-associated ancestry cluster than the roughly 690-donor mean. In vitro tests confirmed that a few of the cytomegalovirus-associated TCR beta chains recognize cytomegalovirus antigens.

The origin of this receptor is a female donor in good health and CMV-seronegative. Sequenced sample: PBMCs.

The nucleotides read TGTGCCAGCTCACCACGGAGGGACAATGAGCAGTTCTTC. The encoded protein is CASSPRRDNEQFF. This chain joins TRBV18 to TRBJ2-1; possibly the D gene is TRBD2, per 6 matching bases. Reading the germline V gene gives CDR1 KGHSH and CDR2 LQKENI. Between the V and J ends, shortened by 1 base and 5 bases respectively, the junction contains 6 bases. Its CDR3 holds 13 amino acids, cysteine through phenylalanine. Only the CDR3 DNA stays, 39 bases, in frame from base 1. With the rest looked up from the reference TRBV18 and TRBJ2-1 genes rather than sequenced, the full variable domain is NAGVMQNPRHLVRRRGQEARLRCSPMKGHSHVYWYRQLPEEGLKFMVYLQKENIIDESGMPKERFSAEFPKEGPSILRIQQVVRGDSAAYFCASSPRRDNEQFFGPGTRLTVL.